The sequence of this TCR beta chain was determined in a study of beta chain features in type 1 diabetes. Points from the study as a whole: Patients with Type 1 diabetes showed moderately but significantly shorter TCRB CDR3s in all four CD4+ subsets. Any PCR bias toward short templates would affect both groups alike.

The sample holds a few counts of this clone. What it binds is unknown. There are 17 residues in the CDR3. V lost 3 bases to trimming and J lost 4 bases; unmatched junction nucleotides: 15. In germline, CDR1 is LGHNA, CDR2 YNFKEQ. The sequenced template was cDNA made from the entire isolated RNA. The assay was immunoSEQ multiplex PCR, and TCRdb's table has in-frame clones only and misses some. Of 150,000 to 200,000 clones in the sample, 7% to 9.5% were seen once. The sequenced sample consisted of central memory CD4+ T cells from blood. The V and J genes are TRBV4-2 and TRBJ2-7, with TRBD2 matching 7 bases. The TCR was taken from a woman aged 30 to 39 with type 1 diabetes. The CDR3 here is CASSQAAGAGVQYEQYF. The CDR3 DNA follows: TGTGCCAGCAGCCAGGCCGCCGGGGCGGGAGTGCAGTACGAGCAGTACTTC.